The rows below give T cell receptor beta chains drawn from one sample of a study of cytomegalovirus exposure and HLA in healthy donors. Method: immunoSEQ multiplex PCR; TCRdb's copy keeps in-frame clones and lacks some. Found here are tens of thousands of clones; the top ten clones hold roughly a sixth. The specimen sequenced was PBMCs. The origin of the receptors is a male donor in good health and CMV-seropositive. The conserved cysteine and the conserved F or W are not part of the CDR3 here. A D gene is named only where the DNA matches it firmly.

>TRBJ1-2|9|NA|TRBV25-1
ASGGETGYT
>TRBJ2-5|10|NA|TRBV29-1
SGRQVQETQY
>TRBJ1-6|13|NA|TRBV4-2
ASSQRVGGNSPLH
>TRBJ1-1|13|TRBD1|TRBV19
ASSMYQGQGTEAF
>TRBJ2-7|9|NA|TRBV30
AWSWEAEQY
>TRBJ2-5|11|NA|TRBV6-1
ASRLGTQETQY
>TRBJ2-5|17|TRBD1|TRBV13
ASSLGPIQYGTGAKTQY
>TRBJ2-1|10|NA|TRBV29-1
SVGQGNYEQF
>TRBJ1-1|10|TRBD1|TRBV29-1
SVGDRVIEAF
>TRBJ1-2|13|NA|TRBV7-2
ASSFGTQVNYGYT
>TRBJ2-7|12|TRBD1|TRBV5-1
ATSPGQGNYEQY
>TRBJ2-1|13|TRBD2|TRBV7-9
ASILLAGSYNEQF
>TRBJ1-2|15|TRBD1|TRBV18
ASSPPGQGPAVYGYT
>TRBJ1-1|11|NA|TRBV29-1
SVRLRFGAEAF
>TRBJ2-7|13|TRBD1|TRBV6-6
ASSYRQGDSYEQY
>TRBJ2-2|13|NA|TRBV28
ASRSSGPNTGELF
>TRBJ1-5|12|TRBD1|TRBV6-5
ASSIGQGGQPQH
>TRBJ2-3|13|TRBD2|TRBV6-1
ASSGTSGGTDTQY
>TRBJ2-7|8|NA|TRBV28
ASSFSEQY
>TRBJ1-5|13|TRBD1|TRBV30
AWTTTGEGNQPQH
>TRBJ1-1|12|NA|TRBV18
ATSSGRENTEAF
>TRBJ2-1|15|NA|TRBV7-7
ASSFGTQVLSDNEQF
>TRBJ2-2|12|NA|TRBV2
ASNRDTNTGELF
>TRBJ2-2|12|NA|TRBV5-1
ASTPGQNTGELF
>TRBJ2-3|13|NA|TRBV19
ASSIEADLTDTQY
>TRBJ1-1|13|TRBD1|TRBV7-9
ASSLGMTGMFEAF
>TRBJ1-1|14|TRBD1|TRBV28
ASTGTGGAGGTEAF
>TRBJ1-1|12|NA|TRBV19
ASSIRVADTEAF
>TRBJ1-2|10|NA|TRBV6-6
ASSRANYGYT
>TRBJ1-2|12|NA|TRBV29-1
SVGKPGFNYGYT
>TRBJ1-1|13|NA|TRBV2
ASSDQAGWNTEAF
>TRBJ1-5|12|NA|TRBV2
ASNVQGDDQPQH
>TRBJ2-1|11|NA|TRBV30
AWSPINYNEQF
>TRBJ1-2|13|TRBD1|TRBV30
AWSVLGTGGAGYT
>TRBJ2-7|11|TRBD1|TRBV29-1
SVEGQEAYEQY
>TRBJ1-2|10|NA|TRBV28
ASSNLDYGYT
>TRBJ1-1|12|NA|TRBV5-1
ASSLEQLNAEAF
>TRBJ1-5|14|NA|TRBV4-1
ASSQDLGGSNQPQH
>TRBJ2-1|12|NA|TRBV7-2
ASSLLASGNEQF
>TRBJ1-1|12|NA|TRBV7-9
ASSPGLLNTEAF